Presented here are 25 T cell receptor beta chains from one specimen sequenced in a study of PD-1 blockade in mismatch repair-deficient tumors. TCRdb keeps only in-frame clones here, not all; method: immunoSEQ multiplex PCR. Found here are approximately 40,000 clones, roughly three quarters of them singletons; the top ten hold about 23%. The sequences come from peripheral blood, collected 4 weeks after starting pembrolizumab. The source is an adult with mismatch repair-deficient cancer.

The CDR3 nucleotides read TGCAGCGTAATGGGACAGGGTGATTTACCCCAGTACTTC. Translating it yields CSVMGQGDLPQYF. J is TRBJ2-5 and V is TRBV29-1, with 9 nucleotides matching TRBD1. After removal of 6 bases from V and 9 bases from J, the junction contained 11 bases not matched to a gene. Germline loops: CDR1 SQVTM, CDR2 ANQGSEA. This CDR3 region has 13 residues.

CDR3: CASSGGLNTGELFF. The CDR3 DNA is TGTGCCAGCAGCGGGGGACTTAACACCGGGGAGCTGTTTTTT. V is TRBV13 and J is TRBJ2-2; possibly TRBD2 for D (6 bases). V gave up 5 bases and J gave up 2 bases, with 9 bases separating them. The germline V gene has CDR1 PRHDT and CDR2 FYEKMQ (reference sequence). CDR3 length equals 14 residues. Looking up the rest from reference TRBV13 and TRBJ2-2 gives the full variable domain: AAGVIQSPRHLIKEKRETATLKCYPIPRHDTVYWYQQGPGQDPQFLISFYEKMQSDKGSIPDRFSAQQFSDYHSELNMSSLELGDSALYFCASSGGLNTGELFFGEGSRLTVL.

This clone occurred a few times. The chain has TRBV19 and TRBJ2-7; weak D call: TRBD1 (6 bases). Germline values: CDR1 LNHDA, CDR2 SQIVND (reference sequence). The CDR3 runs to 15 residues. V lost 5 bases, J lost 0 bases, and 14 bases lay in between. The CDR3 coding sequence is TGTGCCAGTAGTCCTCGTGGCAGGGGCTCCTACGAGCAGTACTTC. Its translation is CASSPRGRGSYEQYF.

The chain combines TRBV2 with TRBJ2-3; 8 positions match TRBD2. The CDR3 runs 13 residues. J was trimmed by 9 bases and V by 1 base; bases with no gene match: 3. The germline V gene encodes CDR1 SNHLY and CDR2 FYNNEI. CDR3 DNA sequence: TGTGCCAGCAGTGAAGAGGCGGGGGGCACGCAGTATTTT. The encoded protein is CASSEEAGGTQYF.

The rearrangement uses TRBV7-3 and TRBJ2-5; perhaps D is TRBD1 or TRBD2 (5 bases each). V gave up 2 bases and J gave up 5 bases, with 9 bases separating them. Per germline, CDR1 SGHTA and CDR2 FQGTGA. This CDR3 has 13 amino acids. The CDR3 sequence: CASSLAWGETQYF. The CDR3 nucleotides read TGTGCCAGCAGCTTAGCTTGGGGGGAGACCCAGTACTTC.

The chain links TRBV4-3 to TRBJ2-1, with TRBD2 matching 9 bases. The CDR3 sequence is 17 residues long. V lost 0 bases and J lost 3; bases outside the gene matches: 6. Germline-derived CDR1 and CDR2 are LGHNA and YSLEER. The CDR3: CASSQDLAGSLYNEQFF. CDR3 sequence (DNA): TGCGCCAGCAGCCAAGATCTAGCGGGAAGCCTCTACAATGAGCAGTTCTTC.

In its sample, this clone was seen a few times. The V call is TRBV10-3, the J call TRBJ2-7; maybe TRBD1 (6 bases). The CDR3 runs to 16 residues. Looked up from germline, CDR1 is ENHRY and CDR2 is SYGVKD. Trimming shortened V by 3 bases and J by 0 bases, and 15 bases separated the two germline ends. CDR3 amino acids: CAISDTTGQLSYEQYF. The CDR3 nucleotides read TGTGCCATCAGTGACACCACAGGGCAACTCTCCTACGAGCAGTACTTC.

The chain recombines TRBV10-2 with TRBJ2-3, with D possibly matching TRBD1 (6 bases). There are 14 residues in the CDR3. Germline assignment: CDR1 WSHSY and CDR2 SAAADI. The ends were cut back, 6 bases at V and 1 base at J, with 11 bases in the middle. The DNA of the CDR3 is TGCGCCAGCAGCCAGGGGACCGGCACAGATACGCAGTATTTT. Translating gives CASSQGTGTDTQYF.

The chain employs TRBV20-1 and TRBJ2-7; D uncertain. V dropped 6 bases and J dropped 5 bases, with 11 bases sitting between them. From germline, CDR1 is DFQATT and CDR2 SNEGSKA (reference sequence). The CDR3 has 11 residues. The DNA of the CDR3 is TGCAGTGCCGACCCGTTTGACGAGCAGTACTTC. Its translation: CSADPFDEQYF.

CDR3 amino acids: CASSYTQGPYEQYF. CDR3 DNA sequence: TGTGCCAGCAGTTACACGCAGGGTCCCTACGAGCAGTACTTC. The chain recombines TRBV6-6 with TRBJ2-7; D may be TRBD1 (5 bases). Trimming removed 2 bases at V and 2 bases at J, with 10 bases between. This CDR3 spans 14 amino acids. CDR1 and CDR2 (germline): MNHNY, SVGAGI (reference sequence).

This rearrangement joins TRBV18 to TRBJ1-1, with a possible D match to TRBD1 (5 bases). Per germline, CDR1 KGHSH and CDR2 LQKENI. Trimming took off 4 bases at V and 4 bases at J, with 13 bases between the two ends. The CDR3 spans 14 residues. In nucleotides, the CDR3 is TGTGCCAGCTCACAGGGACCGGGTAGCACTGAAGCTTTCTTT. It translates to CASSQGPGSTEAFF.

The count of this clone is one. The chain combines TRBV30 with TRBJ2-5; D is uncertain. Trimming shortened V by 4 bases and J by 2 bases, and 8 bases separated the two germline ends. CDR1 is GTSNPN, CDR2 SVGIG, per germline (reference sequence). The CDR3 runs 12 residues. This CDR3 is CAWTGVQETQYF. CDR3 DNA sequence: TGTGCCTGGACGGGCGTTCAAGAGACCCAGTACTTC.

This clone appeared a few times. DNA of the CDR3: TGCGCCAGCAGCGTACAGGGGGGGACTGAAGCTTTCTTT. This sequence encodes CASSVQGGTEAFF. J is TRBJ1-1 and V is TRBV5-1; TRBD1 matches at 8 bases. The germline gives CDR1 SGHRS, CDR2 YFSETQ. J gave up 5 bases and V 4 bases, and 4 bases lay outside the gene matches. This CDR3 spans 13 amino acids.

The chain has TRBV5-1 and TRBJ2-7, with TRBD2 matching over 8 bases. V lost 5 bases to trimming and J lost 0 bases; unmatched junction nucleotides: 7. The germline CDR1 and CDR2 sequences are SGHRS and YFSETQ. The CDR3 is 15 amino acids. As DNA, the CDR3 is TGCGCCAGCAGTTCACAAAGCGGGAGCTCCTACGAGCAGTACTTC. As protein: CASSSQSGSSYEQYF.

The V gene is TRBV29-1, the J gene TRBJ2-7, with D possibly being TRBD1 (5 bases). Germline CDR1 SQVTM, CDR2 ANQGSEA. Between the trimmed V and J ends, which lost 7 bases and 2 bases, there was a span of 9 bases. The CDR3 loop spans 11 amino acids. CDR3 residues: CSATATYEQYF. The CDR3 DNA reads as TGCAGCGCGACAGCTACCTACGAGCAGTACTTC.

This chain uses TRBV29-1 with TRBJ1-2; perhaps TRBD1 as D (5 bases). Germline V gene sequence: CDR1 SQVTM, CDR2 ANQGSEA. This CDR3 has 13 residues. Trimming took 7 bases from V and 8 from J, leaving 20 bases between them. The chain's CDR3 is CSALRGVGEGYTF. CDR3 in DNA: TGCAGCGCTCTCCGGGGGGTGGGGGAGGGCTACACCTTC. Looking up the rest from reference TRBV29-1 and TRBJ1-2 gives the full variable domain: SAVISQKPSRDICQRGTSLTIQCQVDSQVTMMFWYRQQPGQSLTLIATANQGSEATYESGFVIDKFPISRPNLTFSTLTVSNMSPEDSSIYLCSALRGVGEGYTFGSGTRLTVV.

This rearrangement joins TRBV6-6 to TRBJ2-5; D unresolved. The CDR3 covers 16 residues. V was trimmed by 0 bases and J by 3 bases, leaving 14 bases between them. Germline-derived CDR1 and CDR2 are MNHNY and SVGAGI (reference sequence). In DNA form, the CDR3 reads TGTGCCAGCAGTTACTCGAACCTAGGAATGAAAGAGACCCAGTACTTC. Translating it yields CASSYSNLGMKETQYF.

This sequence joins TRBV15 and TRBJ2-3; tentative D call: TRBD2 (6 bases). Germline V gives CDR1 LNHNV, CDR2 YYDKDF (reference sequence). The CDR3 has 17 amino acids. V was pared by 0 bases and J by 2 bases, with 15 bases between. CDR3 sequence (DNA): TGTGCCACCAGCAGAGATGGGGACTCCTCACCCACAGATACGCAGTATTTT. Protein sequence: CATSRDGDSSPTDTQYF. The full variable domain, in which reference TRBV15 and TRBJ2-3 provide the parts outside the CDR3, is DAMVIQNPRYQVTQFGKPVTLSCSQTLNHNVMYWYQQKSSQAPKLLFHYYDKDFNNEADTPDNFQSRRPNTSFCFLDIRSPGLGDTAMYLCATSRDGDSSPTDTQYFGPGTRLTVL.

The rearrangement joins TRBV30 to TRBJ2-7; 8 positions agree with TRBD2. Germline-derived CDR1 and CDR2 are GTSNPN and SVGIG (reference sequence). This CDR3 region has 15 residues. J gave up 1 base and V 0 bases, and 5 bases lay outside the gene matches. The CDR3 reads CAWSVREGRSYEQYF. DNA for the CDR3: TGTGCCTGGAGTGTTCGGGAGGGTAGGTCCTACGAGCAGTACTTC.

The gene calls are TRBV7-9 and TRBJ2-1; no clear D. Trimming cost V 4 bases and J 0 bases, with 13 bases left between them. Germline values: CDR1 SEHNR, CDR2 FQNEAQ (reference sequence). There are 16 residues in the CDR3. CDR3 in amino acids: CASSSTAASSYNEQFF. The CDR3 DNA is TGTGCCAGCAGCTCGACTGCCGCCAGCTCCTACAATGAGCAGTTCTTC.

The genes are TRBV30 and TRBJ1-2; 8 bases agree with TRBD1. The V gene end was trimmed by 7 bases and the J gene end by 4 bases; junction bases not matched to a gene: 11. The CDR3 runs to 14 residues. In germline, CDR1 is GTSNPN, CDR2 SVGIG (reference sequence). The CDR3: CAYPDRERSYGYTF. The CDR3 DNA is TGTGCCTACCCGGACAGGGAACGGAGCTATGGCTACACCTTC.

This rearrangement joins TRBV7-2 to TRBJ2-7, with no clear D. Germline V gene lookup returns CDR1 SGHTA and CDR2 FQGNSA. This CDR3 has 13 residues. V was cut by 6 bases and J by 3 bases, with 12 bases left in between. CDR3 amino acids: CASSPDPYYEQYF. The CDR3 DNA is TGTGCCAGCAGTCCTGATCCCTACTACGAGCAGTACTTC.

The chain has TRBV6-4 and TRBJ2-1, with 9 nucleotides matching TRBD2. The CDR3 has 15 amino acids. Germline assignment: CDR1 MRHNA and CDR2 SNTAGT. V was clipped by 3 bases and J by 7 bases; unmatched bases: 7. CDR3 amino acids: CASSEIPTSGNEQFF. The DNA for the CDR3 is TGTGCCAGCAGTGAAATTCCAACTAGCGGGAATGAGCAGTTCTTC.

The chain uses TRBV5-1 and TRBJ1-1; D is uncertain. V was clipped by 1 base and J by 4 bases, with 8 bases between them. In germline, CDR1 is SGHRS, CDR2 YFSETQ. The CDR3 contains 13 residues. The CDR3 protein is CASSLRVGTEAFF. The CDR3 DNA reads TGCGCCAGCAGCTTGCGGGTGGGCACTGAAGCTTTCTTT.

The chain couples TRBV5-4 to TRBJ2-5; 7 bases fit TRBD2. V dropped 4 bases and J dropped 1; count of bases not matched to a gene: 1. CDR1 and CDR2 (germline): SGHNT, YYREEE (reference sequence). The CDR3 covers 13 residues. The chain's CDR3 is CASSGGGQETQYF. CDR3 in DNA: TGTGCCAGCAGCGGCGGGGGCCAAGAGACCCAGTACTTC.